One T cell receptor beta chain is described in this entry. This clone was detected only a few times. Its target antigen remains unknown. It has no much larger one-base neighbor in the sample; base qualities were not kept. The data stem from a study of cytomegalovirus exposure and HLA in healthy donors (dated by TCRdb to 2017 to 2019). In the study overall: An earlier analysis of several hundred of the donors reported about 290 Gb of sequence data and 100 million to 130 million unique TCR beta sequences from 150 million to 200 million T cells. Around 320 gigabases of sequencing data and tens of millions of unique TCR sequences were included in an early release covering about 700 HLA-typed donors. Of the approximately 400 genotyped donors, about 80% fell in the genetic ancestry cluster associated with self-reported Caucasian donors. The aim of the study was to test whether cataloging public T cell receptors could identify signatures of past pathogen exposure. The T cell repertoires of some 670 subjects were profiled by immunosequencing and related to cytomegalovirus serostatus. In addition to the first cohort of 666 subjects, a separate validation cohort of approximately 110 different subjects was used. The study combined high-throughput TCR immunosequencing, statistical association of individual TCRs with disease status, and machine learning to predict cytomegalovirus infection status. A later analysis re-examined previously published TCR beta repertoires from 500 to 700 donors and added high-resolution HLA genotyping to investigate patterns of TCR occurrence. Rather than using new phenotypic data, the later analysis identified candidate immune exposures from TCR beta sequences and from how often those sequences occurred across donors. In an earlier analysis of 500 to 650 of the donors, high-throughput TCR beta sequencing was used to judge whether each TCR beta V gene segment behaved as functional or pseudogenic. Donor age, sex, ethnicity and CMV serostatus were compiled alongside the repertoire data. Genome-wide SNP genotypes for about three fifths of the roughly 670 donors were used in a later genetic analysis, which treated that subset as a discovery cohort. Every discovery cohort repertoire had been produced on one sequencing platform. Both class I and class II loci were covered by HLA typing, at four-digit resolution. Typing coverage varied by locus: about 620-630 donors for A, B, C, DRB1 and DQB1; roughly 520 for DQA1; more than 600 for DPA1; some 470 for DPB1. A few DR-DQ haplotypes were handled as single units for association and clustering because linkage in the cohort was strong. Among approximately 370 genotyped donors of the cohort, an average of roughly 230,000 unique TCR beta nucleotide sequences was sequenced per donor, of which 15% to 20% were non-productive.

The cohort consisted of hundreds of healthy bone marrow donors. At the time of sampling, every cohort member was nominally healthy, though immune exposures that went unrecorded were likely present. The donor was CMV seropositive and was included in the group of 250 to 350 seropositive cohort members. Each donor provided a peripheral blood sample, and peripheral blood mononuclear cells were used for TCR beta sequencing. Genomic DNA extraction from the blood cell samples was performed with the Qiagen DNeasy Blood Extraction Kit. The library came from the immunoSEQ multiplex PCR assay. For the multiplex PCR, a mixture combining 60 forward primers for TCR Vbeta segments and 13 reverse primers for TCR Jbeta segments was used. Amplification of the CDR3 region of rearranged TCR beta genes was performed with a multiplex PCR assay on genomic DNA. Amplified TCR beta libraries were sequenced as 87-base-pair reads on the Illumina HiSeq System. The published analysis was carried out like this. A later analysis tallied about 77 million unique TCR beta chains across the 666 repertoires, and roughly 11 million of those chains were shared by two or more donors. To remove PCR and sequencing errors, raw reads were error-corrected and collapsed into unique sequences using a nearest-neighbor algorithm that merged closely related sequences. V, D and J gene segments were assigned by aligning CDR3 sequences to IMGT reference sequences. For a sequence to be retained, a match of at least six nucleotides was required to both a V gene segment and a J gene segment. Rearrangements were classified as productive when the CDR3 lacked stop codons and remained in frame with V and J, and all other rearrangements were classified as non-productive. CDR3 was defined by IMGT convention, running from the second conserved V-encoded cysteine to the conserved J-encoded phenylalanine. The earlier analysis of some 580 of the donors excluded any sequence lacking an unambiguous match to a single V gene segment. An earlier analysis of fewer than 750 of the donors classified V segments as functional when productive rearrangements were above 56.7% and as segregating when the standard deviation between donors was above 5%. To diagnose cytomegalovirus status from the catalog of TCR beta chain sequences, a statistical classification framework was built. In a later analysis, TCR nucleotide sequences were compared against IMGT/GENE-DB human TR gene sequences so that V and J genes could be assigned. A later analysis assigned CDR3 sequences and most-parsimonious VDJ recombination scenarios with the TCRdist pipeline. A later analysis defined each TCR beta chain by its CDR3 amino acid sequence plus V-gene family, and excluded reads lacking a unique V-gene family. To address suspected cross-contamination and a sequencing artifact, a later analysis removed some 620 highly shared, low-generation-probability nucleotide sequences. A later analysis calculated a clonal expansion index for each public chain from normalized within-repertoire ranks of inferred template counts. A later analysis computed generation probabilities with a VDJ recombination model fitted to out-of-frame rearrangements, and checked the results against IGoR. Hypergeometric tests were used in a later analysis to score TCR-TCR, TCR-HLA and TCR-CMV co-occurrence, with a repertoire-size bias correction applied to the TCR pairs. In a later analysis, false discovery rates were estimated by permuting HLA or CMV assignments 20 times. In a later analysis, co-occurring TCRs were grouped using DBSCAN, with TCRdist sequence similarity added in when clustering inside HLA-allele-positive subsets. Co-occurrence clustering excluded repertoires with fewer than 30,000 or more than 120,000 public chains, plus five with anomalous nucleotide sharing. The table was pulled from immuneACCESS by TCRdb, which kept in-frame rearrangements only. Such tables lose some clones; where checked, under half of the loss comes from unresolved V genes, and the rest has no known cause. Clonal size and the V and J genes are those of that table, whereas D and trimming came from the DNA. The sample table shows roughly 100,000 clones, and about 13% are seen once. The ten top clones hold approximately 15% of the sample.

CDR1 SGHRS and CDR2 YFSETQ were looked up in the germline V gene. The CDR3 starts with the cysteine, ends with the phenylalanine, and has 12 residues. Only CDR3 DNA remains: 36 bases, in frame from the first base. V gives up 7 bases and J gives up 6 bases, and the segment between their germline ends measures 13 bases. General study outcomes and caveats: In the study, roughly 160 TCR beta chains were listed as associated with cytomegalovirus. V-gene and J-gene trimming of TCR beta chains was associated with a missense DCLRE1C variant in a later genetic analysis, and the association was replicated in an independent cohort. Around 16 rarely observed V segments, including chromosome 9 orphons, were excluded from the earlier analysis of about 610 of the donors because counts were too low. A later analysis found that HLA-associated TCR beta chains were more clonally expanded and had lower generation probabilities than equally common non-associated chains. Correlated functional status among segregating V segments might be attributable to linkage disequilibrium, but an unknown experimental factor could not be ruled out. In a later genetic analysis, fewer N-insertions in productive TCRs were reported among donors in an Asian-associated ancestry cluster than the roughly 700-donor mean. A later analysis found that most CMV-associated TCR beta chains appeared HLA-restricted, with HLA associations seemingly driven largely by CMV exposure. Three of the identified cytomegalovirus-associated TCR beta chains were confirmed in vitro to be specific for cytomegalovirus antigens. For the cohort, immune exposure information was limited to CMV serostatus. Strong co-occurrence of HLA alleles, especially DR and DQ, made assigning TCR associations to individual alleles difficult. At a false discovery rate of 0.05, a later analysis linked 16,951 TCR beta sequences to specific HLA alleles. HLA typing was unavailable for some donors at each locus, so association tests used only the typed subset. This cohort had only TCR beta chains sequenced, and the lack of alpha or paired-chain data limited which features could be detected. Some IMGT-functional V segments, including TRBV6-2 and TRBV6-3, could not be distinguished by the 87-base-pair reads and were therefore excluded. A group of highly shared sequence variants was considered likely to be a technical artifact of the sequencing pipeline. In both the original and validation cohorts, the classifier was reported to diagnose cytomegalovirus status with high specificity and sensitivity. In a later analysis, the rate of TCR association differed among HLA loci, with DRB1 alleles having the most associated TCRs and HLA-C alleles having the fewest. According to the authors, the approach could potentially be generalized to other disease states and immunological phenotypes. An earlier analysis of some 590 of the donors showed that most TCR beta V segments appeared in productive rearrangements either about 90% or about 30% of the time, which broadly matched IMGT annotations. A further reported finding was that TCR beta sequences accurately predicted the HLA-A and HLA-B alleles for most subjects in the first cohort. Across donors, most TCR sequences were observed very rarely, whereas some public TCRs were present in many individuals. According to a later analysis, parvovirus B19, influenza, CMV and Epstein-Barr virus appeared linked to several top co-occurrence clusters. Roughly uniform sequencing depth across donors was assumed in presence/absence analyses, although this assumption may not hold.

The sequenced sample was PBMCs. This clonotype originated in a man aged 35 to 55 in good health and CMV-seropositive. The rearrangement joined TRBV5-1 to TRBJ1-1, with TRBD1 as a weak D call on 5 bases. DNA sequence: TGCGCCAGCTCCATCGGGGGGGCTGAAGCTTTCTTT. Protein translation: CASSIGGAEAFF.